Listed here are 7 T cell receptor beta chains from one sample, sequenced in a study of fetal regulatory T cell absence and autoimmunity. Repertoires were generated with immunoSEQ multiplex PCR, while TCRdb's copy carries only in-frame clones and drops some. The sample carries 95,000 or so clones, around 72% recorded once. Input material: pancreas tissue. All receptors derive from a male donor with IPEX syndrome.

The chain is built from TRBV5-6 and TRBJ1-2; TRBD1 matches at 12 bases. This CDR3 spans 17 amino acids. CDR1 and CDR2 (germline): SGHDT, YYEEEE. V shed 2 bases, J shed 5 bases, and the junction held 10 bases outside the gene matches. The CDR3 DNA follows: TGTGCCAGCAGCTTCCCCACCAGGGACAGGGGGCATTATGGCTACACCTTC. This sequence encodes CASSFPTRDRGHYGYTF.

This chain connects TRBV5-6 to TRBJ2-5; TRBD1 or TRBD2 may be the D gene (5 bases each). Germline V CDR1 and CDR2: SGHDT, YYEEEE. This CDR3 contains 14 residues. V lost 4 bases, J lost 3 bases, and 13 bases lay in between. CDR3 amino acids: CASSELTAEETQYF. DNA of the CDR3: TGTGCCAGCAGCGAATTGACAGCGGAAGAGACCCAGTACTTC.

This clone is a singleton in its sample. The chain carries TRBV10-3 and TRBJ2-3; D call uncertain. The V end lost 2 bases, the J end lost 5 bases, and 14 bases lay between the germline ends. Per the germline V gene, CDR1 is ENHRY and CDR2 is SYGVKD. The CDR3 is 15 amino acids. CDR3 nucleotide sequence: TGTGCCATCAGTGAGGCAGACACCTGGGAAGATACGCAGTATTTT. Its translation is CAISEADTWEDTQYF.

This CDR3 reads CAWSVSYEQYF. As DNA, the CDR3 is TGTGCCTGGTCCGTTTCCTACGAGCAGTACTTC. V gene TRBV30 combines with J gene TRBJ2-7; D unresolved. The CDR3 is 11 amino acids. Trimming left V 5 bases short and J 1 base short, with 6 bases between. Germline loops: CDR1 GTSNPN, CDR2 SVGIG (reference sequence).

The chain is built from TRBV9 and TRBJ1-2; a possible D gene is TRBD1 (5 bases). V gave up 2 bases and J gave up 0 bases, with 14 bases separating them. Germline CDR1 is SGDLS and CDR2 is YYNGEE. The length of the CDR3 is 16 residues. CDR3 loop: CASSVHRDGPNYGYTF. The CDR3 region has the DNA TGTGCCAGCAGCGTCCATAGGGACGGCCCTAACTATGGCTACACCTTC.

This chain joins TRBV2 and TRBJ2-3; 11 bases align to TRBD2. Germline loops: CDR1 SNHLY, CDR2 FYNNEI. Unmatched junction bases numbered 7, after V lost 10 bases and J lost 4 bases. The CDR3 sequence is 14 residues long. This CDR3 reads CATPGTSGSDTQYF. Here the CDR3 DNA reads TGTGCCACGCCCGGGACTAGCGGCTCAGATACGCAGTATTTT.

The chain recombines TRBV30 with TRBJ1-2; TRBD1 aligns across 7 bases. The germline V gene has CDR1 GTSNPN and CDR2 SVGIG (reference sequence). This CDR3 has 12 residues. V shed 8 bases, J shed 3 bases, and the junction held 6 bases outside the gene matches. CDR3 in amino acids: CAIDREYYGYTF. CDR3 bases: TGTGCCATCGACAGGGAATACTATGGCTACACCTTC.